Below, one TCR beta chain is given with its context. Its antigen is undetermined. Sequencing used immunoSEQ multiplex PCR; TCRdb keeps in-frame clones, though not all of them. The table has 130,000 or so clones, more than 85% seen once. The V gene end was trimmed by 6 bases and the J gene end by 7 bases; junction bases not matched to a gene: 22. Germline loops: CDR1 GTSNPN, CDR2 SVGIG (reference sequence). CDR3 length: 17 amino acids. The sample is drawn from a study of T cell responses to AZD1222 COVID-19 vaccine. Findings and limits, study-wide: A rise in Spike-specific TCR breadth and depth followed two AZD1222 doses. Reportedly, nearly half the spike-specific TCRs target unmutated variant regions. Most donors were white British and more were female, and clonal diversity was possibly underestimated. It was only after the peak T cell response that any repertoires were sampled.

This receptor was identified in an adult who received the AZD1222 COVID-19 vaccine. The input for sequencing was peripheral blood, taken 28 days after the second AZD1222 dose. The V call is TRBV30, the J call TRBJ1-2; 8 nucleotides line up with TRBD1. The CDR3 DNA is TGTGCCTGCAGAAGTCTTCGAGTCACCGGGACAGGAGGTGGCTACACCTTC. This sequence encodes CACRSLRVTGTGGGYTF.